These 10 T cell receptor beta chains were sequenced from one sample in a study of CD8 T cells in ankylosing spondylitis (TCRdb year 2017). Study-wide findings and limitations: Blood from ankylosing spondylitis patients appeared to be characterized by a TCR beta motif composed of under 10 highly homologous amino acid variants.

Library method: 5' RACE. Data came from an Illumina HiSeq 2500. TCRdb reran the public reads through fastp at Q25 and MiXCR, keeping productive beta chains. Each entry merges the rows of one CDR3 protein and shows their most common DNA and genes. A total of about 540,000 distinct CDR3 sequences appear in this sample, 9.5% to 15% of them only once. Jointly, the top ten make up 6.8% of the sample. These receptors are not linked to any known antigen. Sequencing was done on a sample of blood, either unsorted or a sorted T cell fraction (not recorded which). The receptor source for this set is a male donor with ankylosing spondylitis.

This clonotype turned up a few times. The gene calls are TRBV2 and TRBJ1-3; a possible D gene is TRBD1 (5 bases). Per germline, CDR1 SNHLY and CDR2 FYNNEI. There are 14 residues in the CDR3. V dropped 5 bases and J dropped 1 base, with 9 bases sitting between them. The CDR3 coding sequence is TGTGCCAGCAGTTACAGGATGTCTGGAAACACCATATATTTT. Translated, it gives CASSYRMSGNTIYF.

This clonotype was picked up a small number of times. The rearrangement links TRBV3-1 to TRBJ2-7; 8 bases match TRBD1. After removal of 1 base from V and 0 bases from J, the junction contained 2 bases not matched to a gene. Per the germline V gene, CDR1 is LGHDT and CDR2 is YNNKEL (reference sequence). The CDR3 consists of 15 residues. The CDR3, as DNA: TGTGCCAGCAGCCAAGGGGACAGGATCTCCTACGAGCAGTACTTC. It is translated as CASSQGDRISYEQYF.

This clonotype was counted ten times or more. V gene TRBV5-6 combines with J gene TRBJ2-5; 8 bases match TRBD1. J gave up 4 bases and V 2 bases, and 7 bases lay outside the gene matches. CDR3 length: 15 amino acids. Germline V gene lookup returns CDR1 SGHDT and CDR2 YYEEEE. CDR3 protein: CASSLRTGRRETQYF. The CDR3 region has the DNA TGTGCCAGCAGCTTAAGGACAGGGCGACGAGAGACCCAGTACTTC.

V is TRBV10-3 and J is TRBJ1-1; 7 bases line up with TRBD1. V shed 6 bases, J shed 3 bases, and the junction held 10 bases outside the gene matches. Germline-derived CDR1 and CDR2 are ENHRY and SYGVKD. The CDR3 spans 15 residues. CDR3 nucleotides: TGTGCCATCAGCTTACTTGCAGGGGGGGACACTGAAGCTTTCTTT. Its protein product is CAISLLAGGDTEAFF.

The chain recombines TRBV5-5 with TRBJ2-7; either TRBD1 or TRBD2 may fit D (5 bases each). The CDR3 covers 12 residues. The germline gives CDR1 SGHKS, CDR2 YYEKEE (reference sequence). Trimming shortened V by 4 bases and J by 5 bases, and 10 bases separated the two germline ends. CDR3 loop: CASSVGTHEQYF. The CDR3 DNA is TGTGCCAGCAGCGTGGGGACCCACGAGCAGTACTTC.

This clonotype came up a few times. The chain combines TRBV6-1 with TRBJ1-3; D gene ambiguous. The CDR3 is 15 residues long. Germline loops: CDR1 MNHNS, CDR2 SASEGT. V shed 6 bases and J shed 0 bases, with 12 bases lying between them. The CDR3 region has the DNA TGTGCCAGCAGGGCCCAAACAAGCTCTGGAAACACCATATATTTT. Its protein is CASRAQTSSGNTIYF.

This clonotype was recorded a few times. The rearrangement links TRBV5-1 to TRBJ1-3; TRBD1 aligns across 8 bases. Germline V gene data show CDR1 as SGHRS and CDR2 as YFSETQ. The CDR3 runs 15 residues. Trimming removed 4 bases from V and 4 bases from J; junction bases left unmatched: 7. The CDR3 loop is CASSRTGSGGNTIYF. As DNA, the CDR3 is TGCGCCAGCAGCAGGACAGGGTCGGGGGGAAACACCATATATTTT.

This clonotype has a count of ten or more. The J gene is TRBJ2-1, the V gene TRBV5-1; 8 nucleotides match TRBD2. Germline V lookup: CDR1 SGHRS, CDR2 YFSETQ. The V gene end was trimmed by 3 bases and the J gene end by 4 bases; junction bases not matched to a gene: 3. CDR3 length: 14 amino acids. The CDR3 reads CASSSTSGYNEQFF. The CDR3 nucleotides read TGCGCCAGCAGCTCAACTAGCGGATACAATGAGCAGTTCTTC.

This clonotype came up a few times. This chain uses TRBV2 with TRBJ2-3; D is unresolved. Germline V lookup: CDR1 SNHLY, CDR2 FYNNEI. The CDR3 covers 14 residues. Trimming pared 8 bases from V and 2 bases from J, leaving 14 bases between. This CDR3 reads CASRVSDNTDTQYF. The CDR3 DNA is TGTGCCAGCCGGGTCAGCGACAACACAGATACGCAGTATTTT.

V gene TRBV29-1 combines with J gene TRBJ1-1, with D perhaps matching TRBD1 (6 bases). This CDR3 is 12 amino acids long. Germline V gene lookup returns CDR1 SQVTM and CDR2 ANQGSEA. V was clipped by 7 bases and J by 4 bases, with 13 bases between them. CDR3 loop: CSGRQGSTEAFF. CDR3 DNA: TGCAGCGGTCGCCAGGGGAGCACTGAAGCTTTCTTT.